These 31 T cell receptor beta chains originate from one sample sequenced in a study of OX40 agonist ivuxolimab in advanced cancers. Only in-frame clones appear in the TCRdb table, and some are missing; sequencing was by immunoSEQ multiplex PCR. The profile covers under 85,000 clones, with about 90% appearing a single time and approximately 0.3% taken by the ten largest. Sequencing used CD4+ or CD8+ T cells sorted from blood, obtained in a trial of the OX40 agonist ivuxolimab. The receptor source for this set is an adult with an advanced solid tumor such as melanoma, head and neck, liver or kidney cancer.

The genes are TRBV28 and TRBJ1-4; possibly TRBD1 for D (5 bases). V lost 6 bases, J lost 7 bases, and 15 bases lay in between. Looked up from germline, CDR1 is MDHEN and CDR2 is SYDVKM. CDR3 length: 14 residues. Written as DNA, the CDR3 is TGTGCCAGCAGCCCGCCGGGGGGTGGTGAAAAACTGTTTTTT. The encoded protein is CASSPPGGGEKLFF.

The chain recombines TRBV18 with TRBJ2-6, with D possibly being TRBD1 (6 bases). CDR3 length: 19 residues. Trimming shortened V by 1 base and J by 2 bases, and 18 bases separated the two germline ends. Germline-derived CDR1 and CDR2 are KGHSH and LQKENI. In DNA, the CDR3 is TGTGCCAGCTCACCACTGGGGGCATCGGAGGTAGCTGGGGCCAACGTCCTGACTTTC. This codes for CASSPLGASEVAGANVLTF.

The table lists this clone with a few counts. V usage is TRBV19 and J usage is TRBJ1-5; D may be TRBD1 (5 bases). Germline V gene lookup returns CDR1 LNHDA and CDR2 SQIVND (reference sequence). CDR3 length: 13 residues. V lost 3 bases to trimming and J lost 7 bases, with 10 bases between them. CDR3 nucleotides: TGTGCCAGTAGTATTAGGCAGGGCCAGCCCCAGCATTTT. Its translation: CASSIRQGQPQHF.

The chain couples TRBV7-3 to TRBJ2-7, with 7 bases matching TRBD1. This CDR3 region has 13 residues. Germline CDR1 is SGHTA and CDR2 is FQGTGA. The V and J ends lost 5 bases and 5 bases, in that order; junction bases with no gene match: 6. The CDR3 sequence: CASSVTGVNEQYF. CDR3 DNA sequence: TGTGCCAGCAGCGTTACAGGGGTAAACGAGCAGTACTTC.

The chain has TRBV7-9 and TRBJ1-6; 7 bases line up with TRBD1. J gave up 7 bases and V 3 bases, and 3 bases lay outside the gene matches. The germline gives CDR1 SEHNR, CDR2 FQNEAQ (reference sequence). The CDR3 runs to 14 residues. CDR3 sequence reads: CASSLTGRNSPLHF. CDR3 nucleotides: TGTGCCAGCAGCTTGACAGGGCGCAATTCACCCCTCCACTTT.

The chain carries TRBV7-9 and TRBJ1-1; TRBD1 matches at 7 bases. The junction had 5 bases not matched to a gene; V was cut back by 4 bases and J by 3 bases. CDR1 is SEHNR, CDR2 FQNEAQ, per germline (reference sequence). The CDR3 totals 14 residues. The CDR3 loop is CASSSQGVHTEAFF. The CDR3 DNA follows: TGTGCCAGCAGCTCCCAGGGGGTGCACACTGAAGCTTTCTTT.

This rearrangement joins TRBV5-4 to TRBJ2-2; D uncertain. The CDR3 runs 17 residues. Germline CDR1 and CDR2: SGHNT and YYREEE (reference sequence). Trimming stripped 0 bases from V and 2 bases from J, with 14 bases between. The CDR3 here is CASSLGGSYLNTGELFF. Here the CDR3 DNA reads TGTGCCAGCAGCTTGGGAGGATCCTACCTTAACACCGGGGAGCTGTTTTTT.

CDR3 sequence: CASSLISGGNEQFF. CDR3 bases: TGTGCCAGCAGCTTGATTTCAGGGGGCAATGAGCAGTTCTTC. The chain employs TRBV5-8 and TRBJ2-1; the match to TRBD1 covers 7 bases. The V gene's germline CDR1 is SGHTS and CDR2 YDEGEE. The CDR3 sequence is 14 residues long. Unmatched junction bases numbered 4, after V lost 1 base and J lost 6 bases.

The gene calls are TRBV19 and TRBJ2-3; 10 bases map to TRBD1. The CDR3 is made up of 16 amino acids. Per the germline V gene, CDR1 is LNHDA and CDR2 is SQIVND (reference sequence). V shed 5 bases and J 3 bases; nucleotides not matched to a gene: 8. CDR3: CASSRLPGQGTDTQYF. DNA for the CDR3: TGTGCCAGTAGTCGACTACCGGGACAGGGGACAGATACGCAGTATTTT.

The J gene is TRBJ2-7, the V gene TRBV5-1; maybe TRBD2 (6 bases). The CDR3 extends over 15 amino acids. Germline values: CDR1 SGHRS, CDR2 YFSETQ. V lost 3 bases and J 2 bases, leaving 15 bases between the germline ends. This CDR3 reads CASSSSSGGTYEQYF. CDR3 nucleotide sequence: TGCGCCAGCAGCTCCAGTAGCGGAGGGACCTACGAGCAGTACTTC.

This chain links TRBV7-8 with TRBJ2-2; D remains ambiguous. CDR1 SGHVS and CDR2 FQNEAQ come from the germline V gene. The CDR3 length is 12 residues. The V gene lost 2 bases and the J gene lost 7 bases, with 5 bases spanning the gap. DNA of the CDR3: TGTGCCAGCAGCTTAAACGTCGGGGAGCTGTTTTTT. Amino acids: CASSLNVGELFF.

The chain combines TRBV6-1 with TRBJ2-1; the D is unclear. This CDR3 spans 11 amino acids. Trimming left V 6 bases short and J 4 bases short, with 4 bases between. The germline gives CDR1 MNHNS, CDR2 SASEGT. CDR3 coding DNA: TGTGCCAGCAGCCTATACAATGAGCAGTTCTTC. It encodes CASSLYNEQFF.

This chain connects TRBV14 to TRBJ2-2; TRBD1 might be the D (5 bases). CDR1 SGHDN and CDR2 FVKESK come from the germline V gene. Trimming removed 4 bases at V and 4 bases at J, with 16 bases between. The CDR3 consists of 16 residues. The CDR3 spells CASSPVSGFGTGELFF. The CDR3 nucleotides are TGTGCCAGCAGCCCAGTGTCAGGGTTTGGCACCGGGGAGCTGTTTTTT.

V usage is TRBV28 and J usage is TRBJ1-2; D is possibly TRBD1 (6 bases). Trimming took 7 bases from V and 4 from J, leaving 22 bases between them. The CDR3 runs 16 residues. The germline gives CDR1 MDHEN, CDR2 SYDVKM. CDR3 DNA: TGTGCCAGCACCTTTAGGGGGGGGCTTCGTACCTATGGCTACACCTTC. This codes for CASTFRGGLRTYGYTF.

The J gene is TRBJ2-1, the V gene TRBV11-3, with 8 bases fitting TRBD2. Losses at the gene ends were 1 base for V and 6 bases for J; bases not matched to a gene: 8. The CDR3 extends over 16 amino acids. From germline, CDR1 is SGHNT and CDR2 YENEEA. The CDR3 DNA is TGTGCCAGCAGCTTAGGTTACGGGAGGGCGGTCAATGAGCAGTTCTTC. As protein: CASSLGYGRAVNEQFF.

V usage is TRBV19 and J usage is TRBJ1-5; no clear D gene. V lost 4 bases to trimming and J lost 6 bases, with 10 bases between them. The germline gives CDR1 LNHDA, CDR2 SQIVND (reference sequence). CDR3 length: 13 residues. The CDR3 region has the DNA TGTGCCAGTAGTACCGGTGATGGTCAGCCCCAGCATTTT. Translating gives CASSTGDGQPQHF.

The chain couples TRBV6-6 to TRBJ1-1, with 7 bases matching TRBD1. Looked up from germline, CDR1 is MNHNY and CDR2 is SVGAGI (reference sequence). V shed 7 bases and J 7 bases; nucleotides not matched to a gene: 12. The CDR3 loop spans 14 amino acids. In DNA, the CDR3 is TGTGCCAGCACCGACACGCTCCGGGACAGTGAAGCTTTCTTT. Amino acid sequence: CASTDTLRDSEAFF.

The chain links TRBV18 to TRBJ1-1; D gene ambiguous. Trimming removed 4 bases at V and 1 base at J, with 13 bases between. This CDR3 contains 15 residues. Germline assignment: CDR1 KGHSH and CDR2 LQKENI. CDR3 bases: TGTGCCAGCTCACGCTTGAGGGTGGGGAACACTGAAGCTTTCTTT. Residues: CASSRLRVGNTEAFF. Full variable domain (remainder filled in from reference TRBV18 and TRBJ1-1): NAGVMQNPRHLVRRRGQEARLRCSPMKGHSHVYWYRQLPEEGLKFMVYLQKENIIDESGMPKERFSAEFPKEGPSILRIQQVVRGDSAAYFCASSRLRVGNTEAFFGQGTRLTVV.

The chain links TRBV2 to TRBJ2-7; 11 bases fit TRBD1. This CDR3 contains 13 residues. The trim removed 7 bases at V and 5 bases at J, leaving 4 bases unmatched. Germline V gene data show CDR1 as SNHLY and CDR2 as FYNNEI. CDR3 nucleotide sequence: TGTGCCAGCACCGGACAGGGGGCAAACGAGCAGTACTTC. It codes for CASTGQGANEQYF.

The chain recombines TRBV30 with TRBJ1-5; D is unresolved. This CDR3 contains 12 residues. V was pared by 2 bases and J by 2 bases, with 4 bases between. CDR1 GTSNPN and CDR2 SVGIG come from the germline V gene (reference sequence). Here the CDR3 DNA reads TGTGCCTGGAGTCAGGGCAATCAGCCCCAGCATTTT. This sequence encodes CAWSQGNQPQHF. Together with reference TRBV30 and TRBJ1-5, the CDR3 gives the full variable domain: SQTIHQWPATLVQPVGSPLSLECTVEGTSNPNLYWYRQAAGRGLQLLFYSVGIGQISSEVPQNLSASRPQDRQFILSSKKLLLSDSGFYLCAWSQGNQPQHFGDGTRLSIL.

The J gene is TRBJ2-1, the V gene TRBV10-3, with a tentative D call TRBD1 (6 bases). CDR1 and CDR2 (germline): ENHRY, SYGVKD. The CDR3 is made up of 16 amino acids. Trimming took off 0 bases at V and 3 bases at J, with 12 bases between the two ends. The CDR3 nucleotides read TGTGCCATCAGTGAGTCAGGGAGACAGGTCTACAATGAGCAGTTCTTC. Its translation is CAISESGRQVYNEQFF.

The genes are TRBV7-3 and TRBJ1-1, with D perhaps TRBD1 (6 bases). CDR1 and CDR2 from the germline V gene are SGHTA and FQGTGA. Trimming pared 3 bases from V and 1 base from J, leaving 9 bases between. The CDR3 runs 14 residues. CDR3 region: CASSFEGGNTEAFF. In DNA form, the CDR3 reads TGTGCCAGCAGCTTCGAGGGGGGGAACACTGAAGCTTTCTTT.

V is TRBV6-1 and J is TRBJ2-7; 9 bases align to TRBD1. In germline, CDR1 is MNHNS, CDR2 SASEGT. This CDR3 has 14 amino acids. J lost 4 bases, V lost 7 bases, and 8 bases had no gene match. The CDR3 DNA sequence: TGTGCCAGCAATACAGGGGGCTGGGCGTACGAGCAGTACTTC. Encoded protein: CASNTGGWAYEQYF.

The chain joins TRBV4-1 to TRBJ2-1; perhaps TRBD2 as D (5 bases). This CDR3 contains 20 residues. Germline CDR1 reads MGHRA; CDR2 reads YSYEKL. V lost 0 bases, J lost 0 bases, and 21 bases lay in between. Here the CDR3 DNA reads TGCGCCAGCAGCCAAGATTGGAGGAAGAGGTTGGTTAGCTCCTACAATGAGCAGTTCTTC. Translating gives CASSQDWRKRLVSSYNEQFF.

V is TRBV28 and J is TRBJ1-1, with TRBD1 as a possible D gene (5 bases). V was clipped by 3 bases and J by 0 bases, with 14 bases between them. The CDR3 loop spans 16 amino acids. Germline V gene lookup returns CDR1 MDHEN and CDR2 SYDVKM. CDR3 region: CASSLYEGLMNTEAFF. DNA of the CDR3: TGTGCCAGCAGTTTGTACGAGGGACTGATGAACACTGAAGCTTTCTTT.

The V call is TRBV2, the J call TRBJ1-4; possibly TRBD1 for D (6 bases). Trimming left V 5 bases short and J 0 bases short, with 10 bases between. The CDR3 runs to 15 residues. Germline assignment: CDR1 SNHLY and CDR2 FYNNEI. The CDR3 region is CASSFRQATNEKLFF. CDR3 bases: TGTGCCAGCAGTTTCCGACAGGCAACTAATGAAAAACTGTTTTTT.

The chain is built from TRBV7-3 and TRBJ1-1; 7 bases match TRBD1. This CDR3 contains 18 residues. Germline CDR1 is SGHTA and CDR2 is FQGTGA. Losses at the gene ends were 5 bases for V and 1 base for J; bases not matched to a gene: 16. This CDR3 reads CASSAYTGTATRNTEAFF. As DNA, the CDR3 is TGTGCCAGCAGCGCATATACGGGGACAGCAACAAGGAACACTGAAGCTTTCTTT.

Only a few counts were recorded for this clone. J is TRBJ2-1 and V is TRBV10-3; 14 bases align to TRBD2. The V gene's germline CDR1 is ENHRY and CDR2 SYGVKD. The CDR3 runs to 16 residues. With 5 bases clipped from V and 7 bases from J, the junction kept 7 bases outside the gene matches. CDR3 bases: TGTGCCATCAGTTCTGGGACTAGCGGGAGTGAAAATGAGCAGTTCTTC. The encoded protein is CAISSGTSGSENEQFF.

The gene calls are TRBV1 and TRBJ2-7; the table's D call, TRBD2, was not checked against the DNA. TRBV1 is a pseudogene locus. There are 17 residues in the CDR3. The CDR3, as DNA: TGCACCAGCAGCCAAGATGGGGTAGCGGATTGGGACTACGAGCAGTACTTC. Its translation: CTSSQDGVADWDYEQYF.

This chain connects TRBV19 to TRBJ2-6, with D perhaps being TRBD1 or TRBD2 (5 bases each). Looked up from germline, CDR1 is LNHDA and CDR2 is SQIVND (reference sequence). CDR3 size: 15 residues. Trimming took 3 bases from V and 2 from J, leaving 8 bases between them. CDR3 sequence reads: CASSIQGAGANVLTF. The CDR3 bases are TGTGCCAGTAGTATCCAGGGAGCTGGGGCCAACGTCCTGACTTTC.

DNA of the CDR3: TGTGCCACCAGCAGAAAACTAGCGGGAGCCTACGAGCAGTACTTC. Protein: CATSRKLAGAYEQYF. V is TRBV15 and J is TRBJ2-7; 11 nucleotides line up with TRBD2. The CDR3 runs to 15 residues. V shed 2 bases and J 2 bases; nucleotides not matched to a gene: 2. Germline CDR1 is LNHNV and CDR2 is YYDKDF (reference sequence).